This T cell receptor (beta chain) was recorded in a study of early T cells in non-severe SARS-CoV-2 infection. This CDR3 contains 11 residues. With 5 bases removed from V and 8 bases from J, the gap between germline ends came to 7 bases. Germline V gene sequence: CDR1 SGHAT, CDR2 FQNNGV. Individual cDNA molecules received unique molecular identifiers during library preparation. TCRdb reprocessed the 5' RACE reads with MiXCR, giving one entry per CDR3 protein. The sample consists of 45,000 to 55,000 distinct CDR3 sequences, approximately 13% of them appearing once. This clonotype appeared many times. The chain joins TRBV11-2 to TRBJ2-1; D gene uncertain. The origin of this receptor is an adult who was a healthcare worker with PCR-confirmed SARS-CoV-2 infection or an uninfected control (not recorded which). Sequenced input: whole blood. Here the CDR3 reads CASSQTYEQFF. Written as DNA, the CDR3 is TGTGCCAGCAGCCAGACGTATGAGCAGTTCTTC.